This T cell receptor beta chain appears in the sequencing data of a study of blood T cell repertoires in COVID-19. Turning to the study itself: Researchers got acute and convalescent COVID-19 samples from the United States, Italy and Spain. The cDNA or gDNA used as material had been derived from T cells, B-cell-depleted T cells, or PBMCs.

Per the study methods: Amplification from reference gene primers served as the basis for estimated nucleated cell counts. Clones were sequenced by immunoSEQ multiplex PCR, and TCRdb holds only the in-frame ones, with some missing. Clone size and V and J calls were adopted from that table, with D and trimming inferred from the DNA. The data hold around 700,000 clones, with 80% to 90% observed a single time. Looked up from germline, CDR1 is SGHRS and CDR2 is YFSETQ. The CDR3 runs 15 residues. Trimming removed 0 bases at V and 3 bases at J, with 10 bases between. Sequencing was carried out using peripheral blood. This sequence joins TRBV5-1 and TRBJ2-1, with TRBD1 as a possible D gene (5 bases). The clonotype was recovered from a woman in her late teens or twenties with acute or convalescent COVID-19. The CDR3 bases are TGCGCCAGCAGCTTGGGGGGCGCTGGCTACAATGAGCAGTTCTTC. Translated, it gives CASSLGGAGYNEQFF.